A single sample gave rise to the 9 T cell receptor beta chains below, sequenced in a study of cytomegalovirus exposure and HLA in healthy donors. PCR employed 60 Vbeta and 13 Jbeta primers. Profiling relied on immunoSEQ multiplex PCR, and the TCRdb table lists in-frame clones only, not all of them. The sample comprises 130,000 or so clones, 77% of which are singletons, and 1.2% to 1.5% rests with the top ten. The sequenced sample consisted of PBMCs. Every receptor here comes from a woman aged 40 to 50 in good health and CMV-seronegative.

CDR3 sequence (DNA): TGTGCCAGCAGACCCGCCGGGACAGAGCTTAATCAGCCCCAGCATTTT. Amino acid sequence: CASRPAGTELNQPQHF. The chain combines TRBV5-5 with TRBJ1-5; 7 bases line up with TRBD1. The CDR3 contains 16 residues. The junction had 12 bases not matched to a gene; V was cut back by 5 bases and J by 4 bases. The germline V gene encodes CDR1 SGHKS and CDR2 YYEKEE (reference sequence).

The rearrangement links TRBV19 to TRBJ1-2; D ambiguous. The V gene's germline CDR1 is LNHDA and CDR2 SQIVND (reference sequence). The CDR3 has 17 residues. V was clipped by 5 bases and J by 2 bases, with 21 bases between them. This CDR3 is CASSLDWTSGRNYGYTF. CDR3 DNA: TGTGCCAGTAGTCTTGACTGGACCAGCGGAAGGAACTATGGCTACACCTTC.

This clone has a handful of counts. The J gene is TRBJ1-5, the V gene TRBV10-3; TRBD1 matches 9 bases. The CDR3 totals 17 residues. Per the germline V gene, CDR1 is ENHRY and CDR2 is SYGVKD. Losses at the gene ends were 0 bases for V and 2 bases for J; bases not matched to a gene: 5. DNA of the CDR3: TGTGCCATCAGTGAGTCCGACAGGGGGAACGGCAATCAGCCCCAGCATTTT. This translates into CAISESDRGNGNQPQHF.

This clone appeared a few times. This chain connects TRBV2 to TRBJ1-6; maybe TRBD1 (6 bases). Trimming removed 2 bases from V and 7 bases from J, with 12 bases in between. Germline CDR1 reads SNHLY; CDR2 reads FYNNEI. The length of the CDR3 is 15 residues. CDR3 in DNA: TGTGCCAGCAGTGAACTCGGGAGGGGGAATTCACCCCTCCACTTT. Its protein is CASSELGRGNSPLHF.

The chain carries TRBV28 and TRBJ2-7, with 9 nucleotides matching TRBD2. Germline V CDR1 and CDR2: MDHEN, SYDVKM. V lost 3 bases to trimming and J lost 7 bases; unmatched junction nucleotides: 10. This CDR3 is built from 15 residues. CDR3 loop: CASSFGLAGSGEQYF. CDR3 sequence (DNA): TGTGCCAGCAGTTTTGGGCTAGCGGGGTCGGGTGAGCAGTACTTC.

The chain links TRBV5-6 to TRBJ1-5, with 12 bases identical to TRBD1. Trimming took 2 bases from V and 3 from J; bases not matched to a gene: 3. CDR3 size: 16 residues. In germline, CDR1 is SGHDT, CDR2 YYEEEE. The CDR3: CASSFGTGGVNQPQHF. CDR3 coding DNA: TGTGCCAGCAGCTTCGGGACAGGGGGCGTCAATCAGCCCCAGCATTTT.

This clone was seen just once. The chain has TRBV6-5 and TRBJ1-5, with 9 bases identical to TRBD1. Trimming removed 6 bases from V and 3 bases from J; junction bases left unmatched: 6. Germline CDR1 is MNHEY and CDR2 is SVGAGI. This CDR3 has 15 residues. CDR3 amino acids: CASRGQGSANQPQHF. CDR3 nucleotides: TGTGCCAGCAGGGGACAGGGTTCCGCCAATCAGCCCCAGCATTTT.

This chain links TRBV4-3 with TRBJ2-7, with TRBD1 matching 7 bases. The CDR3 consists of 17 residues. J lost 2 bases, V lost 3 bases, and 13 bases had no gene match. The germline V gene encodes CDR1 LGHNA and CDR2 YSLEER. The CDR3 DNA reads TGCGCCAGCAGCCAGCTAGACAGGGTGGGACGGACCTACGAGCAGTACTTC. Encoded protein: CASSQLDRVGRTYEQYF.

This clone was seen only a few times. This CDR3 is CASSERTAGGYTF. The DNA for the CDR3 is TGTGCCAGCAGCGAACGGACCGCGGGGGGCTACACCTTC. The chain uses TRBV6-5 and TRBJ1-2; no definite D call. The germline gives CDR1 MNHEY, CDR2 SVGAGI. Trimming left V 6 bases short and J 8 bases short, with 16 bases between. This CDR3 region has 13 residues.